One and the same sample provided the 18 T cell receptor beta chains below, sequenced in a study of T cell clonotyping in hematopoietic cell transplantation. Produced via immunoSEQ multiplex PCR; TCRdb's table is partial and in-frame only. The sample includes several thousand clones, approximately 90% of them seen just once. The sequenced sample was PBMCs, obtained 100 days after allogeneic stem cell transplant. These receptors were taken from a male patient between 45 and 60 years old who had an allogeneic stem cell transplant from a related donor, so the T cells may come from the graft donor. Some clones in this sample may be carry-over from other donors' samples.

About this clone: The junction departs from germline at one end; a sequencing error may be responsible. The rearrangement links TRBV25-1 to TRBJ2-2; 7 nucleotides match TRBD1. CDR3 size: 15 residues. CDR1 and CDR2 from the germline V gene are MGHDK and SYGVNS. The CDR3 nucleotides read TGCGCCAGCAGTCCATGGACAGGGAACACCGGGGAGCTGTTTTTT. This gives the protein CASSPWTGNTGELFF. Together with reference TRBV25-1 and TRBJ2-2, the CDR3 gives the full variable domain: EADIYQTPRYLVIGTGKKITLECSQTMGHDKMYWYQQDPGMELHLIHYSYGVNSTEKGDLSSESTVSRIRTEHFPLTLESARPSHTSQYLCASSPWTGNTGELFFGEGSRLTVL.

This clone was counted a single time. The chain recombines TRBV30 with TRBJ2-5, with TRBD2 matching over 8 bases. The CDR3 is 15 amino acids. The germline V gene encodes CDR1 GTSNPN and CDR2 SVGIG (reference sequence). Germline trimming cut 0 bases from V and 5 bases from J; bases unmatched to any gene: 8. The CDR3 reads CAWSVPGLGGETQYF. Written as DNA, the CDR3 is TGTGCCTGGAGTGTACCGGGACTAGGAGGCGAGACCCAGTACTTC. Complete variable domain (other parts from reference TRBV30 and TRBJ2-5): SQTIHQWPATLVQPVGSPLSLECTVEGTSNPNLYWYRQAAGRGLQLLFYSVGIGQISSEVPQNLSASRPQDRQFILSSKKLLLSDSGFYLCAWSVPGLGGETQYFGPGTRLLVL.

This chain links TRBV10-3 with TRBJ1-4; 9 bases align to TRBD1. The CDR3 sequence is 17 residues long. The germline V gene has CDR1 ENHRY and CDR2 SYGVKD. V lost 0 bases, J lost 2 bases, and 4 bases stayed unmatched. This CDR3 reads CAISESTGGLTNEKLFF. CDR3 sequence (DNA): TGTGCCATCAGTGAGTCGACAGGGGGGTTGACTAATGAAAAACTGTTTTTT.

The chain carries TRBV5-1 and TRBJ1-3; D possibly corresponds to TRBD1 (5 bases). V lost 4 bases and J 3 bases, leaving 14 bases between the germline ends. CDR3 length: 15 amino acids. CDR1 is SGHRS and CDR2 is YFSETQ in the germline V gene. The CDR3 DNA is TGCGCCAGCAGCCCCGAGCCCAGGGATGGAAACACCATATATTTT. This gives the protein CASSPEPRDGNTIYF.

This clone has just a few counts. The gene calls are TRBV29-1 and TRBJ2-1, with 7 bases that match TRBD2. The germline CDR1 and CDR2 sequences are SQVTM and ANQGSEA. There are 12 residues in the CDR3. Losses at the gene ends were 4 bases for V and 6 bases for J; bases not matched to a gene: 3. CDR3 in amino acids: CSVVPSGNEQFF. The DNA of the CDR3 is TGCAGCGTTGTTCCTAGCGGCAATGAGCAGTTCTTC.

CDR3 DNA sequence: TGTGCCAGCAGCTTACGGGGACAGGGTGGGGAGACCCAGTACTTC. Translated: CASSLRGQGGETQYF. The V gene is TRBV7-9, the J gene TRBJ2-5, with TRBD1 identical over 9 bases. V gave up 2 bases and J gave up 5 bases; unmatched junction bases: 6. Germline loops: CDR1 SEHNR, CDR2 FQNEAQ (reference sequence). This CDR3 contains 15 residues. The whole variable domain, filled in from reference TRBV7-9 and TRBJ2-5, reads DTGVSQNPRHKITKRGQNVTFRCDPISEHNRLYWYRQTLGQGPEFLTYFQNEAQLEKSRLLSDRFSAERPKGSFSTLEIQRTEQGDSAMYLCASSLRGQGGETQYFGPGTRLLVL.

This chain joins TRBV15 and TRBJ2-6; 10 nucleotides line up with TRBD1. With 7 bases clipped from V and 3 bases from J, the junction kept 12 bases outside the gene matches. In germline, CDR1 is LNHNV, CDR2 YYDKDF (reference sequence). The CDR3 spans 18 residues. CDR3 in DNA: TGTGCCACCAACCCCGGGGACAGGGGTGGAGGTGGGGCCAACGTCCTGACTTTC. This encodes CATNPGDRGGGGANVLTF.

The rearrangement uses TRBV10-1 and TRBJ2-7; D remains ambiguous. This CDR3 is built from 14 residues. The V end lost 0 bases, the J end lost 5 bases, and 11 bases lay between the germline ends. Germline V lookup: CDR1 WNHNN, CDR2 SYGVQD (reference sequence). CDR3 DNA sequence: TGCGCCAGCAGTGAGTCAGGGCCCCTCAACGAGCAGTACTTC. This translates into CASSESGPLNEQYF.

This clone was observed a single time. V usage is TRBV5-4 and J usage is TRBJ1-2; no definite D call. The CDR3 runs to 14 residues. Germline-derived CDR1 and CDR2 are SGHNT and YYREEE (reference sequence). Trimming removed 0 bases at V and 4 bases at J, with 10 bases between. This chain's CDR3 is CASSLDRSSYGYTF. The CDR3, as DNA: TGTGCCAGCAGCTTGGATCGCAGTTCCTATGGCTACACCTTC. The complete variable domain, with remaining parts taken from reference TRBV5-4 and TRBJ1-2, reads ETGVTQSPTHLIKTRGQQVTLRCSSQSGHNTVSWYQQALGQGPQFIFQYYREEENGRGNFPPRFSGLQFPNYSSELNVNALELDDSALYLCASSLDRSSYGYTFGSGTRLTVV.

The rearrangement uses TRBV13 and TRBJ2-7; TRBD2 agrees at 7 bases. The V gene end was trimmed by 4 bases and the J gene end by 2 bases; junction bases not matched to a gene: 5. Germline-derived CDR1 and CDR2 are PRHDT and FYEKMQ (reference sequence). The CDR3 consists of 14 residues. CDR3 amino acids: CASSSILAAYEQYF. The CDR3 nucleotides read TGTGCCAGCAGCTCTATCCTAGCGGCCTACGAGCAGTACTTC.

The chain carries TRBV29-1 and TRBJ2-5; possibly TRBD2 for D (5 bases). The CDR3 spans 12 residues. Germline CDR1 and CDR2: SQVTM and ANQGSEA. Trimming left V 5 bases short and J 5 bases short, with 12 bases between. The CDR3 DNA reads TGCAGCGTTAACGCGGGCCGGGAGACCCAGTACTTC. It specifies CSVNAGRETQYF.

This clone appeared a single time. V is TRBV2 and J is TRBJ2-6; D perhaps matches TRBD1 (6 bases). Germline V lookup: CDR1 SNHLY, CDR2 FYNNEI. Trimming removed 6 bases from V and 2 bases from J, with 11 bases in between. The CDR3 is 15 residues long. Written as DNA, the CDR3 is TGTGCCAGCAGGTACCAGGGGACTGGGGCCAACGTCCTGACTTTC. Translation gives CASRYQGTGANVLTF. Full variable domain (missing parts from reference TRBV2 and TRBJ2-6): EPEVTQTPSHQVTQMGQEVILRCVPISNHLYFYWYRQILGQKVEFLVSFYNNEISEKSEIFDDQFSVERPDGSNFTLKIRSTKLEDSAMYFCASRYQGTGANVLTFGAGSRLTVL.

In this sample, this clone turned up a few times. The V and J genes are TRBV10-3 and TRBJ1-4, with 7 bases lining up with TRBD1. There are 14 residues in the CDR3. The ends lost 8 bases at V and 1 base at J; junction bases unmatched: 4. CDR1 ENHRY and CDR2 SYGVKD come from the germline V gene. In DNA form, the CDR3 reads TGTGCCATCGGTAGGACAGGAACTAATGAAAAACTGTTTTTT. Translated: CAIGRTGTNEKLFF.

The rearrangement joins TRBV29-1 to TRBJ1-1; the match to TRBD1 covers 7 bases. V lost 7 bases and J lost 3; bases outside the gene matches: 11. The germline V gene has CDR1 SQVTM and CDR2 ANQGSEA. There are 14 residues in the CDR3. The CDR3 DNA is TGCAGCGGTTTCTCTACTCAGGGGGACACTGAAGCTTTCTTT. Translated, it gives CSGFSTQGDTEAFF.

The sample holds one count of this clone. This chain joins TRBV10-3 and TRBJ1-1, with D hard to call. This CDR3 region has 13 residues. The V end was cut by 3 bases, the J end by 3 bases, with 8 bases between. Germline loops: CDR1 ENHRY, CDR2 SYGVKD. The CDR3 is CAISEGRDTEAFF. CDR3 DNA sequence: TGTGCCATCAGTGAAGGGAGGGACACTGAAGCTTTCTTT.

The rearrangement uses TRBV30 and TRBJ1-2; D not certain. The CDR3 spans 12 residues. Germline CDR1 is GTSNPN and CDR2 is SVGIG (reference sequence). Trimming left V 4 bases short and J 2 bases short, with 8 bases between. CDR3 region: CAWIEQNYGYTF. CDR3 DNA: TGTGCCTGGATAGAACAGAACTATGGCTACACCTTC.

This chain uses TRBV19 with TRBJ1-5; D uncertain. In germline, CDR1 is LNHDA, CDR2 SQIVND (reference sequence). V shed 3 bases and J shed 3 bases, with 9 bases lying between them. This CDR3 is built from 14 residues. The CDR3 is CASSMEGINQPQHF. CDR3 coding DNA: TGTGCCAGTAGTATGGAGGGCATCAATCAGCCCCAGCATTTT.

This chain connects TRBV2 to TRBJ1-1; TRBD1 matches 7 bases. CDR3 size: 13 residues. J lost 4 bases, V lost 6 bases, and 5 bases had no gene match. CDR1 is SNHLY, CDR2 FYNNEI, per germline. CDR3 in amino acids: CASSEDRTTEAFF. Here the CDR3 DNA reads TGTGCCAGCAGCGAGGACAGGACCACTGAAGCTTTCTTT.